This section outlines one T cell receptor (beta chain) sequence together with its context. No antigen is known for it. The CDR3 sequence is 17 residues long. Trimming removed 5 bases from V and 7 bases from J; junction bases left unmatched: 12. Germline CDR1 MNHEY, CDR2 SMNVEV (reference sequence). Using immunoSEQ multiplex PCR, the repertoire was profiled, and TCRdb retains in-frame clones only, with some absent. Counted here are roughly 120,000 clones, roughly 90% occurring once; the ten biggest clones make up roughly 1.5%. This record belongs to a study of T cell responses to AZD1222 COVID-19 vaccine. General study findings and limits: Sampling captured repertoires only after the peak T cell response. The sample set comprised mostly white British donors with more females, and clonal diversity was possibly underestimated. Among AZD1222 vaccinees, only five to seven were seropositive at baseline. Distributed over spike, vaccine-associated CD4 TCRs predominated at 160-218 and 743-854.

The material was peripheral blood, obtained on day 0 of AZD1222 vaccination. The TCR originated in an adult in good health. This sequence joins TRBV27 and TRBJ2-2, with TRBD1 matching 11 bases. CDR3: CASSPRPGTGGIGELFF. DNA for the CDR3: TGTGCCAGCAGTCCGAGACCCGGGACAGGGGGGATCGGGGAGCTGTTTTTT.